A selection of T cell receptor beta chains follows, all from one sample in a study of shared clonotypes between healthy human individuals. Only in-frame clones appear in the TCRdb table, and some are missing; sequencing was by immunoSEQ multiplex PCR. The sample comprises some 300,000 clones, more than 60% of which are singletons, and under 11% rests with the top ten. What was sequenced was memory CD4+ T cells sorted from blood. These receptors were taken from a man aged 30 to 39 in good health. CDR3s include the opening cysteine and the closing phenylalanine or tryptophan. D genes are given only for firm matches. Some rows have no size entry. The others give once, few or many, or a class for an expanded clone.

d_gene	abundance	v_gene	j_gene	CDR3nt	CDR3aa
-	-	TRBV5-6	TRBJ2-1	TGTGCCAGCAGCTTGGCTCTGTTCGTGCAGTTCTTC	CASSLALFVQFF
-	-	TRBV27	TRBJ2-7	TGTGCCAGCAGACACCTCGGCCCCCGTCCCTCTTCCGAGCAGTACTTC	CASRHLGPRPSSEQYF
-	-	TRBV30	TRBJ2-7	TGTGCCTGGAGTTCCCTAGACTACGAGCAGTACTTC	CAWSSLDYEQYF
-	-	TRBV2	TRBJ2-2	TGTGCCAGCAGTGAGGTCGGCAACACCGGGGAGCTGTTTTTT	CASSEVGNTGELFF
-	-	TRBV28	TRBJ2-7	TGTGCCAGCAGTACGCGACTAGTTTCGACGAAGAACTACGAGCAGTACTTC	CASSTRLVSTKNYEQYF
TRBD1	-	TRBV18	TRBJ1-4	TGTGCCAGCTCACCGGGACAGGGGGCGAGCGAAAAACTGTTTTTT	CASSPGQGASEKLFF
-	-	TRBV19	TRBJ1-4	TGTGCCAGTAGTGTAAGGACAGCCATTAATGAAAAACTGTTTTTT	CASSVRTAINEKLFF
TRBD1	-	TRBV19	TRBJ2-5	TGTGCCAGTACTCACCCCACAGGGGGTTCCCCAGAGACCCAGTACTTC	CASTHPTGGSPETQYF
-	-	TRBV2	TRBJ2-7	TGTGCCAGCAGTTTCACTAGGGACGAGCAGTACTTC	CASSFTRDEQYF
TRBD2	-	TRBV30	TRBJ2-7	TGTGCCTGGAGTGGCATTGTAGCGGGGGGCCCCTACGAGCAGTACTTC	CAWSGIVAGGPYEQYF
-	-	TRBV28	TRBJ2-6	TGTGCCAGCATGTGGAGTCCTGGGGCCAACGTCCTGACTTTC	CASMWSPGANVLTF
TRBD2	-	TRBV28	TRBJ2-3	TGTGCCAGCAGTCAGGGACTAGGGGACCCCAGAGGGCAGTATTTT	CASSQGLGDPRGQYF
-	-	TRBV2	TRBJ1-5	TGTGCCAGCAGTGATCTATCCGAGGATCAGCCCCAGCATTTT	CASSDLSEDQPQHF
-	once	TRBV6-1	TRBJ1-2	TGTGCCAGCAGGGACCAAGACTATGGCTACACCTTC	CASRDQDYGYTF
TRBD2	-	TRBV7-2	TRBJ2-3	TGTGCCAGCAGGGTAGCGGGCGCTTGGACAGATACGCAGTATTTT	CASRVAGAWTDTQYF
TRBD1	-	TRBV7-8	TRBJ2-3	TGTGCCAGCAGCCTCGGGACAGACACAGATACGCAGTATTTT	CASSLGTDTDTQYF
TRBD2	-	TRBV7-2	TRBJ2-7	TGTGCCAGCAGCTTAGTGTTTCTAGCGGCCGATTCCTACGAGCAGTACTTC	CASSLVFLAADSYEQYF
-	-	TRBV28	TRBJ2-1	TGTGCCGTGGGAGATGAGCAGTTCTTC	CAVGDEQFF
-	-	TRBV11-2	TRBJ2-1	TGTGCCAGCAGCTTACTACAAAACAATGAGCAGTTCTTC	CASSLLQNNEQFF
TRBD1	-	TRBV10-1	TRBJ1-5	TGCGCCAACACTTTCGGGACAGCTTCCAATCAGCCCCAGCATTTT	CANTFGTASNQPQHF
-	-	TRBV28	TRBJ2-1	TGTGCCAGCAGTCGCACTAGGCGGCAGTTCTTC	CASSRTRRQFF
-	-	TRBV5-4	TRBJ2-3	TGTGCCAGCAGCTGGGGCCTTAGTTACTCAGATACGCAGTATTTT	CASSWGLSYSDTQYF
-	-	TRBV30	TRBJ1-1	TGTGCCTGGGGGGGCTTGGACAGATATAACACTGAAGCTTTCTTT	CAWGGLDRYNTEAFF
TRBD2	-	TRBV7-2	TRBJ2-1	TGTGCCAGCAGCTTACTGAGTAGCGGGAGTGGGGATGAGCAGTTCTTC	CASSLLSSGSGDEQFF
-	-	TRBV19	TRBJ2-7	TGTGCCAGCAAAAGGGACAACTCCGGCTACGAGCAGTACTTC	CASKRDNSGYEQYF
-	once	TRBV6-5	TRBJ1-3	TGTGCCAGCAGTTACTATTCCGGGCATTCAGGAAACACCATATATTTT	CASSYYSGHSGNTIYF
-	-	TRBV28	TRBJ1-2	TGTGCCAGCAGTTCTATTCAGGGTGGCTATGGCTACACCTTC	CASSSIQGGYGYTF
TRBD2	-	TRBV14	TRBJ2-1	TGTGCCAGCAGCCTACCGGGACTAGTCAATGAGCAGTTCTTC	CASSLPGLVNEQFF
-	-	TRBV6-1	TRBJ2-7	TGTGCCAGCACCAGGGAGTACGAGCAGTACTTC	CASTREYEQYF
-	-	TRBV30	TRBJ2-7	TGTGCCTGGAGCGATACAGGTGCCCCCTCCTACGAGCAGTACTTC	CAWSDTGAPSYEQYF
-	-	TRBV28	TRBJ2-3	TGTGCCAGCAGTTCGTTCGGGGATTCGGATACGCAGTATTTT	CASSSFGDSDTQYF
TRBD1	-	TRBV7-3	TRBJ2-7	TGTGCCAACAGCCTCAACACAGGGGCCGAGCAGTACTTC	CANSLNTGAEQYF
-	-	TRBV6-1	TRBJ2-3	TGTGCCAGCAGTGAAGGGGTACGGAGCACAGATACGCAGTATTTT	CASSEGVRSTDTQYF
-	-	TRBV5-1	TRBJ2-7	TGCGCCAGCAGCTTGACACCCCTCTACGAGCAGTACTTC	CASSLTPLYEQYF
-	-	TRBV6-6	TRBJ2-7	TGTGCCAGCAGGGAACAGGGCTTCTACGAGCAGTACTTC	CASREQGFYEQYF
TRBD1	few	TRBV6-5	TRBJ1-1	TGTGCCAGCAGTCTACAGGGGGCGGTCGCTGAAGCTTTCTTT	CASSLQGAVAEAFF
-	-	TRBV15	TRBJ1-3	TGTGCCACCAGCAGGGGTCGAAACACCATATATTTT	CATSRGRNTIYF
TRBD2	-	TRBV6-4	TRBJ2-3	TGTGCCAGCAGTCCAGTGGGGGGGACTCTGTCGAGTTGGGATACGCAGTATTTT	CASSPVGGTLSSWDTQYF
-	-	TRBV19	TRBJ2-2	TGTGCCAGTAGTATAGAGGCATCCACCGGGGAGCTGTTTTTT	CASSIEASTGELFF
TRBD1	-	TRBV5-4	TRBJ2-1	TGTGCCAGCAGCAACCCCCCGGGACAGGGACCTAATGAGCAGTTCTTC	CASSNPPGQGPNEQFF
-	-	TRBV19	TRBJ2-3	TGTGCCAGTAGCCTAGGGGGAGTCGATACGCAGTATTTT	CASSLGGVDTQYF
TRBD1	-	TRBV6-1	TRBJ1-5	TGTGCCAGCAGACCCCAGGGGGGCCAGCCCCAGCATTTT	CASRPQGGQPQHF
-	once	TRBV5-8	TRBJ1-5	TGTGCCAGCAGCTTGATACAGGGAAATCAGCCCCAGCATTTT	CASSLIQGNQPQHF
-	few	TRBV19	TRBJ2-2	TGTGCCAGTAGTAGTCAGGGTCACGGGGAGCTGTTTTTT	CASSSQGHGELFF
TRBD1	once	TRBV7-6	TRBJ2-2	TGTGCCAGCAGCAGGAACGGACAGGGTAGCACCGGGGAGCTGTTTTTT	CASSRNGQGSTGELFF
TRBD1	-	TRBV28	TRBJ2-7	TGTGCCAGCAGTGTCAGACAGGGAGCCTACGAGCAGTACTTC	CASSVRQGAYEQYF